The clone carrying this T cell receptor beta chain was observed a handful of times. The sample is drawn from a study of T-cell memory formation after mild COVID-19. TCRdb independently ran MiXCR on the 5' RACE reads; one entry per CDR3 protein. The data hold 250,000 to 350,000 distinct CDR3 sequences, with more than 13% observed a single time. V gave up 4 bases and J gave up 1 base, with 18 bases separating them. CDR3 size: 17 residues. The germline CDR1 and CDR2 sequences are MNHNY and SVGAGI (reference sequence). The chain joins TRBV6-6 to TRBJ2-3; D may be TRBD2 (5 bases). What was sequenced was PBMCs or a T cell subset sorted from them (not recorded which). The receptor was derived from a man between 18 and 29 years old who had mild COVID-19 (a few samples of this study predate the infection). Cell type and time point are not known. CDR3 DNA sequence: TGTGCCAGCAGTTCTTCCGGAGGTTGGGGAGGCACAGATACGCAGTATTTT. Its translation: CASSSSGGWGGTDTQYF.